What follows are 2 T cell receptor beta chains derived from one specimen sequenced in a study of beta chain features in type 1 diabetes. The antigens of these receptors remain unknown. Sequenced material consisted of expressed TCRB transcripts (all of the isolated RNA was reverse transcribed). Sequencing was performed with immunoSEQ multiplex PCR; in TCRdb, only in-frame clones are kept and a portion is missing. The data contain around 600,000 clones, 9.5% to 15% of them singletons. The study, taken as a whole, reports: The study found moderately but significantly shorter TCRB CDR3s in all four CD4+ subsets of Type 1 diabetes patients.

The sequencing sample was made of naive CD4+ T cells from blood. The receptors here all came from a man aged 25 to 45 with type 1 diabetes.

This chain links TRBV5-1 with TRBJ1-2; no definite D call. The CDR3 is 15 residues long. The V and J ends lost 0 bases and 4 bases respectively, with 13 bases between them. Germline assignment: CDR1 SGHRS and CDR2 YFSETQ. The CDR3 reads CASSLEGSFSYGYTF. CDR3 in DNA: TGCGCCAGCAGCTTGGAGGGCAGTTTCAGCTATGGCTACACCTTC.

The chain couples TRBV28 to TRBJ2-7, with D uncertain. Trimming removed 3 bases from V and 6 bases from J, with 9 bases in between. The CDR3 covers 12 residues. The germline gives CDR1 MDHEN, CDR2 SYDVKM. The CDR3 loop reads CASSFSRSEQYF. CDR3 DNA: TGTGCCAGCAGTTTCTCTCGGAGCGAGCAGTACTTC.